This passage covers 30 T cell receptor beta chains from one sample sequenced in a study of technical replicates of blood from several donors. Assay: immunoSEQ multiplex PCR; the TCRdb copy retains only in-frame clones and omits some. The sample holds some 77,000 clones; 65% to 90% are singletons and the top ten take around 4.8%. The sequenced material came from PBMCs. The receptor source for this set is a human donor in good health. Some clones in this sample may be carry-over from other donors' samples.

This clone showed up just a few times. V is TRBV6-5 and J is TRBJ1-1; D is perhaps TRBD1 (6 bases). The CDR3 is made up of 15 amino acids. Germline V gives CDR1 MNHEY, CDR2 SVGAGI. Trimming left V 6 bases short and J 2 bases short, with 16 bases between. The CDR3 bases are TGTGCCAGCAGCTTTACCGGGACAACCAACACTGAAGCTTTCTTT. As protein: CASSFTGTTNTEAFF.

The chain couples TRBV4-1 to TRBJ2-2; 7 nucleotides match TRBD1. The CDR3 covers 18 residues. Trimming at V came to 1 base and at J to 7 bases, leaving 15 bases not matched to a gene. Germline CDR1 and CDR2: MGHRA and YSYEKL. CDR3 nucleotides: TGCGCCAGCAGCCAAGCTAGGGGGCGCGAATTTTTTGGCGGGGAGCTGTTTTTT. Its translation is CASSQARGREFFGGELFF.

The CDR3 region has the DNA TGTGCCAGCAGTTTGGTGGGACTGGGTAATTCACCCCTCCACTTT. Encoded protein: CASSLVGLGNSPLHF. The genes are TRBV27 and TRBJ1-6; TRBD1 might be the D (5 bases). V gave up 3 bases and J gave up 6 bases, with 12 bases separating them. CDR1 is MNHEY and CDR2 is SMNVEV in the germline V gene (reference sequence). The CDR3 has 15 residues.

V is TRBV5-4 and J is TRBJ2-1; D remains ambiguous. CDR3 length: 13 amino acids. Germline V gene sequence: CDR1 SGHNT, CDR2 YYREEE (reference sequence). Trimming cost V 3 bases and J 8 bases, with 12 bases left between them. In DNA form, the CDR3 reads TGTGCCAGCAGCTCTTGGGCGTTCCATGAGCAGTTCTTC. Encoded protein: CASSSWAFHEQFF. The whole variable domain, filled in from reference TRBV5-4 and TRBJ2-1, reads ETGVTQSPTHLIKTRGQQVTLRCSSQSGHNTVSWYQQALGQGPQFIFQYYREEENGRGNFPPRFSGLQFPNYSSELNVNALELDDSALYLCASSSWAFHEQFFGPGTRLTVL.

The chain is built from TRBV28 and TRBJ2-5; 8 bases line up with TRBD1. The CDR3 runs to 21 residues. V lost 6 bases to trimming and J lost 4 bases; unmatched junction nucleotides: 28. Per germline, CDR1 MDHEN and CDR2 SYDVKM. The CDR3 bases are TGTGCCAGCAGGCCCCTCCGAACCCGAAACTTCCGGGACAGGTTTCGAGAGACCCAGTACTTC. Protein sequence: CASRPLRTRNFRDRFRETQYF.

The gene calls are TRBV30 and TRBJ1-1; D call uncertain. Trimming pared 1 base from V and 0 bases from J, leaving 18 bases between. Germline CDR1 reads GTSNPN; CDR2 reads SVGIG (reference sequence). CDR3 size: 17 residues. CDR3 in amino acids: CAWSGVKVAVMNTEAFF. The DNA of the CDR3 is TGTGCCTGGAGTGGAGTCAAGGTCGCGGTGATGAACACTGAAGCTTTCTTT.

This chain uses TRBV5-6 with TRBJ1-2, with D possibly matching TRBD1 (5 bases). The V and J ends lost 2 bases and 0 bases respectively, with 14 bases between them. Germline assignment: CDR1 SGHDT and CDR2 YYEEEE. The length of the CDR3 is 16 residues. CDR3 DNA sequence: TGTGCCAGCAGCTTACTCAACAGGATAACTAACTATGGCTACACCTTC. As protein: CASSLLNRITNYGYTF.

This chain links TRBV5-4 with TRBJ2-2; 8 bases are shared with TRBD2. Germline CDR1 reads SGHNT; CDR2 reads YYREEE (reference sequence). The CDR3 is made up of 17 amino acids. J gave up 4 bases and V 2 bases, and 10 bases lay outside the gene matches. The CDR3 nucleotides are TGTGCCAGCAGCTTTATAGGGGTAGCGGGGACCACCGGGGAGCTGTTTTTT. Its translation is CASSFIGVAGTTGELFF. The full variable domain, rest sourced from reference TRBV5-4 and TRBJ2-2, is ETGVTQSPTHLIKTRGQQVTLRCSSQSGHNTVSWYQQALGQGPQFIFQYYREEENGRGNFPPRFSGLQFPNYSSELNVNALELDDSALYLCASSFIGVAGTTGELFFGEGSRLTVL.

V and J are TRBV4-2 and TRBJ1-1; tentatively, D is TRBD1 (6 bases). The CDR3 consists of 14 residues. Trimming took off 0 bases at V and 11 bases at J, with 16 bases between the two ends. The germline V gene has CDR1 LGHNA and CDR2 YNFKEQ. CDR3 sequence (DNA): TGTGCCAGCAGCCAAGATAGGGGTACAGGGCGCGCTTTCTTT. Encoded protein: CASSQDRGTGRAFF.

This clone came up once. The chain is built from TRBV11-1 and TRBJ1-3; D call uncertain. Per the germline V gene, CDR1 is SGHAT and CDR2 is FQDESV (reference sequence). Trimming stripped 5 bases from V and 3 bases from J, with 11 bases between. This CDR3 is built from 14 residues. The CDR3: CASSLVEGGNTIYF. As DNA, the CDR3 is TGTGCCAGCAGCCTCGTTGAGGGTGGAAACACCATATATTTT.

A single count supports this clone. The V gene is TRBV5-1, the J gene TRBJ1-3; 7 bases agree with TRBD1. The CDR3 consists of 15 residues. Per germline, CDR1 SGHRS and CDR2 YFSETQ. The J segment lost 0 bases and the V segment lost 3 bases, leaving 3 bases of the junction unmatched. The CDR3 sequence is CASSWTGSSGNTIYF. The CDR3 bases are TGCGCCAGCAGCTGGACAGGAAGCTCTGGAAACACCATATATTTT.

The chain joins TRBV7-9 to TRBJ2-7; a possible D gene is TRBD2 (5 bases). Trimming cost V 4 bases and J 0 bases, with 10 bases left between them. CDR3 length: 14 residues. The germline V gene encodes CDR1 SEHNR and CDR2 FQNEAQ (reference sequence). CDR3 amino acids: CASSSLLASYEQYF. The CDR3 DNA sequence: TGTGCCAGCAGCTCCCTGCTAGCCTCCTACGAGCAGTACTTC.

The rearrangement uses TRBV5-4 and TRBJ2-3, with 10 bases lining up with TRBD2. This CDR3 is 16 amino acids long. From germline, CDR1 is SGHNT and CDR2 YYREEE (reference sequence). V trimming: 0 bases; J trimming: 7 bases; junction bases outside the gene matches: 8. CDR3 coding DNA: TGTGCCAGCAGCTTGGGGTCAGCGGGGGGGCCAAATACGCAGTATTTT. It is translated as CASSLGSAGGPNTQYF.

The rearrangement uses TRBV2 and TRBJ2-7; D is perhaps TRBD1 (5 bases). Trimming took 7 bases from V and 4 from J, leaving 17 bases between them. This CDR3 has 14 residues. Germline loops: CDR1 SNHLY, CDR2 FYNNEI. As DNA, the CDR3 is TGTGCCAGCAATGTTAGGGGTTGGAAATACGAGCAGTACTTC. Translating gives CASNVRGWKYEQYF.

The chain combines TRBV6-5 with TRBJ2-2; 8 nucleotides line up with TRBD1. The germline CDR1 and CDR2 sequences are MNHEY and SVGAGI. Trimming removed 6 bases from V and 3 bases from J; junction bases left unmatched: 3. The CDR3 contains 14 residues. In nucleotides, the CDR3 is TGTGCCAGCAGGTCGGACAGGGACACCGGGGAGCTGTTTTTT. It specifies CASRSDRDTGELFF.

V is TRBV7-8 and J is TRBJ1-1, with D perhaps TRBD1 (6 bases). The germline V gene encodes CDR1 SGHVS and CDR2 FQNEAQ. V was shortened by 5 bases and J by 2 bases, with 15 bases between the two germline ends. The CDR3 sequence is 15 residues long. CDR3 DNA sequence: TGTGCCAGCAGCCTTGCGGGCAGGGGAAACACTGAAGCTTTCTTT. It encodes CASSLAGRGNTEAFF.

This clone was recorded only once. The chain carries TRBV2 and TRBJ1-1, with 7 bases aligning to TRBD1. The V gene end was trimmed by 5 bases and the J gene end by 0 bases; junction bases not matched to a gene: 9. Germline CDR1 and CDR2: SNHLY and FYNNEI. The CDR3 loop spans 16 amino acids. CDR3 nucleotide sequence: TGTGCCAGCAGTAACACTCAGGACAGGTTGAACACTGAAGCTTTCTTT. Protein: CASSNTQDRLNTEAFF.

This rearrangement joins TRBV29-1 to TRBJ2-3; 13 nucleotides line up with TRBD2. Trimming at V came to 6 bases and at J to 2 bases, leaving 5 bases not matched to a gene. The V gene's germline CDR1 is SQVTM and CDR2 ANQGSEA. The CDR3 is 15 residues long. The CDR3: CSVAGLAGPTDTQYF. The CDR3 bases are TGCAGCGTCGCGGGACTAGCGGGACCCACAGATACGCAGTATTTT.

This chain uses TRBV6-1 with TRBJ1-6; weak D call: TRBD1 (5 bases). V dropped 7 bases and J dropped 13 bases, with 23 bases sitting between them. Germline V lookup: CDR1 MNHNS, CDR2 SASEGT. The CDR3 contains 15 residues. The CDR3 nucleotides are TGTGCCAGCACCGAAACCCGAGCGGGACGCGGGCCCCTCCACTTT. It encodes CASTETRAGRGPLHF.

V and J are TRBV6-6 and TRBJ1-5; no reliable D call. CDR1 and CDR2 from the germline V gene are MNHNY and SVGAGI (reference sequence). V was pared by 4 bases and J by 0 bases, with 10 bases between. The CDR3 length is 15 residues. CDR3 residues: CASSFRSDSNQPQHF. As DNA, the CDR3 is TGTGCCAGCAGTTTCAGGTCCGATAGCAATCAGCCCCAGCATTTT.

This rearrangement joins TRBV10-3 to TRBJ1-5; D not resolved. Germline V gene lookup returns CDR1 ENHRY and CDR2 SYGVKD. The CDR3 runs 14 residues. V lost 2 bases and J 5 bases, leaving 10 bases between the germline ends. Here the CDR3 reads CAISETAGDQPQHF. CDR3 nucleotide sequence: TGTGCCATCAGTGAGACCGCGGGCGATCAGCCCCAGCATTTT.

The chain employs TRBV5-4 and TRBJ2-3; weak D call: TRBD2 (6 bases). Germline V gene lookup returns CDR1 SGHNT and CDR2 YYREEE (reference sequence). This CDR3 spans 17 amino acids. With 2 bases removed from V and 2 bases from J, the gap between germline ends came to 18 bases. CDR3 coding DNA: TGTGCCAGCAGCTTTTCCCGGGAGAGAGGTTACACAGATACGCAGTATTTT. Translating gives CASSFSRERGYTDTQYF.

The CDR3 reads CASALGGSETQYF. The CDR3 bases are TGTGCTAGTGCCTTGGGGGGGTCAGAGACCCAGTACTTC. V usage is TRBV12-5 and J usage is TRBJ2-5, with 7 bases that match TRBD2. Germline CDR1 is LGHNT and CDR2 is FRNRAP. Germline trimming cut 7 bases from V and 4 bases from J; bases unmatched to any gene: 6. The CDR3 length is 13 residues.

The chain joins TRBV19 to TRBJ1-5, with D possibly matching TRBD1 (5 bases). CDR1 LNHDA and CDR2 SQIVND come from the germline V gene (reference sequence). The CDR3 is 15 residues long. The V gene lost 5 bases and the J gene lost 4 bases, with 15 bases spanning the gap. The chain's CDR3 is CASSVTGAGNQPQHF. CDR3 coding DNA: TGTGCCAGTAGTGTCACTGGGGCGGGGAATCAGCCCCAGCATTTT.

The genes are TRBV4-3 and TRBJ1-2; no firm D call. Germline CDR1 and CDR2: LGHNA and YSLEER. This CDR3 contains 11 residues. V lost 0 bases and J 8 bases, leaving 4 bases between the germline ends. CDR3 bases: TGCGCCAGCAGCCAAGATGGCGGCTACACCTTC. It translates to CASSQDGGYTF.

The chain carries TRBV7-2 and TRBJ2-1; TRBD1 aligns across 10 bases. Germline V gene sequence: CDR1 SGHTA, CDR2 FQGNSA. This CDR3 has 16 residues. Trimming took 4 bases from V and 9 from J; bases not matched to a gene: 12. The CDR3 bases are TGTGCCAGCAGCTCCTGGCGGGACAGGGGAGGAGGTGAGCAGTTCTTC. Amino acids: CASSSWRDRGGGEQFF.

J is TRBJ2-1 and V is TRBV7-9, with D possibly matching TRBD2 (5 bases). Germline V gene sequence: CDR1 SEHNR, CDR2 FQNEAQ (reference sequence). Trimming took off 2 bases at V and 3 bases at J, with 8 bases between the two ends. This CDR3 has 14 amino acids. The chain's CDR3 is CASSLYGVYNEQFF. Written as DNA, the CDR3 is TGTGCCAGCAGCTTATACGGGGTCTACAATGAGCAGTTCTTC.

The rearrangement uses TRBV4-2 and TRBJ2-7, with D perhaps matching TRBD1 (6 bases). CDR3 length: 15 amino acids. In germline, CDR1 is LGHNA, CDR2 YNFKEQ. V shed 0 bases and J shed 4 bases, with 13 bases lying between them. CDR3 coding DNA: TGTGCCAGCAGCCAAGATTTTTCAGGGGATTACGAGCAGTACTTC. Protein product: CASSQDFSGDYEQYF.

The CDR3 DNA sequence: TGTGCCAGCAGCTTAAGCAGGGATTACAATGAGCAGTTCTTC. This gives the protein CASSLSRDYNEQFF. The rearrangement joins TRBV7-3 to TRBJ2-1, with D perhaps TRBD1 (5 bases). The CDR3 covers 14 residues. Germline loops: CDR1 SGHTA, CDR2 FQGTGA. With 1 base removed from V and 4 bases from J, the gap between germline ends came to 8 bases.

As to this clone: The junction does not match germline at one end; this may be a read error. This rearrangement joins TRBV6-1 to TRBJ1-5; D is ambiguous. CDR3 length: 14 amino acids. The V gene's germline CDR1 is MNHNS and CDR2 SASEGT. Here the CDR3 reads CACSDNPEDQPQHF. The CDR3 DNA sequence: TGTGCCTGCAGTGACAATCCGGAGGATCAGCCCCAGCATTTT.